This T cell receptor (beta chain) was obtained from a study of T cells in narcolepsy. Whole-study results and caveats: Comparing one patient's CSF and blood CD4+ clonotypes highlighted HCRT- and TRIB2-specific autoreactive clonotypes. Autoreactive clonotypes reportedly recurred in blood of same and different patients, not controls.

As to this clone: What it binds is unknown.

Clones were sequenced by immunoSEQ multiplex PCR, and TCRdb holds only the in-frame ones, with some missing. The table has roughly 35,000 clones, approximately 84% seen once. Germline V lookup: CDR1 KGHSH, CDR2 LQKENI. V gave up 1 base and J gave up 7 bases; unmatched junction bases: 5. The CDR3 contains 16 residues. The chain carries TRBV18 and TRBJ1-6, with 9 bases fitting TRBD1. The receptor's source is a human donor in good health. What was sequenced was memory (CD45RA-) CD4+ T cells from blood. The CDR3 DNA follows: TGTGCCAGCTCACCACTGCCGGGACAGGGAAATTCACCCCTCCACTTT. It yields the protein CASSPLPGQGNSPLHF.